Presented here are 12 T cell receptor beta chains from one specimen sequenced in a study of human T cells and chemical hapten exposure (TCRdb year 2021). Libraries were constructed by RACE. Sequencing was carried out with a NextSeq 500. TCRdb reprocessing: public reads trimmed at Q25 with fastp, clones called with MiXCR, in-frame beta chains kept. Each entry merges the rows of one CDR3 protein and shows their most common DNA and genes. The sample table contains 250,000 or so distinct CDR3 sequences; only one count was recorded for roughly 8% of them. The ten most abundant clones make up roughly 1.2% of the sample. The time point label here, explained by the study, means: pre-sensitization, week 0. What the treatment or condition label conveys for this sample: therapeutic diphenylcyclopropenone sensitization with weekly scalp DPC. Here the sequenced sample was whole blood, taken in connection with sensitization to the hapten diphenylcyclopropenone (DPC). The receptors come from a man aged 18 to 30 with alopecia areata. Some clones in this sample may be carry-over from other donors' samples.

This clonotype was counted a few times. The chain carries TRBV7-8 and TRBJ2-7; perhaps TRBD2 as D (5 bases). Trimming left V 5 bases short and J 7 bases short, with 9 bases between. The CDR3 spans 11 residues. Looked up from germline, CDR1 is SGHVS and CDR2 is FQNEAQ. The CDR3 loop reads CASSRGGEQYF. The CDR3 region has the DNA TGTGCCAGCAGCCGGGGTGGGGAGCAGTACTTC.

The genes are TRBV12-5 and TRBJ1-5; unclear D gene. CDR1 and CDR2 from the germline V gene are LGHNT and FRNRAP. V was pared by 7 bases and J by 3 bases, with 10 bases between. The CDR3 extends over 13 amino acids. DNA of the CDR3: TGTGCTAGTGCCCCCGGCGCCAATCAGCCCCAGCATTTT. Its translation: CASAPGANQPQHF.

This clonotype was picked up a small number of times. The genes are TRBV18 and TRBJ1-2; TRBD1 is a possible D gene (5 bases). V dropped 1 base and J dropped 6 bases, with 18 bases sitting between them. The CDR3 totals 16 residues. Germline CDR1 and CDR2: KGHSH and LQKENI. The CDR3 region is CASSPLPGGRGDGYTF. The CDR3 nucleotides read TGTGCCAGCTCACCACTCCCCGGGGGGAGGGGAGATGGCTACACCTTC. The full variable domain, completed using reference TRBV18 and TRBJ1-2, is NAGVMQNPRHLVRRRGQEARLRCSPMKGHSHVYWYRQLPEEGLKFMVYLQKENIIDESGMPKERFSAEFPKEGPSILRIQQVVRGDSAAYFCASSPLPGGRGDGYTFGSGTRLTVV.

Only a few counts were recorded for this clonotype. The CDR3 nucleotides are TGTGCCAGCAGCTTAGTCGGGACACGGAACACCGGGGAGCTGTTTTTT. Translating gives CASSLVGTRNTGELFF. This sequence joins TRBV7-7 and TRBJ2-2; D is perhaps TRBD1 (6 bases). CDR1 is SSHAT, CDR2 FNYEAQ, per germline (reference sequence). V gave up 1 base and J gave up 1 base, with 10 bases separating them. The CDR3 sequence is 16 residues long.

The chain has TRBV5-1 and TRBJ2-7, with D perhaps TRBD2 (5 bases). Trimming left V 5 bases short and J 4 bases short, with 16 bases between. CDR3 length: 14 amino acids. Germline CDR1 SGHRS, CDR2 YFSETQ. The DNA for the CDR3 is TGCGCCAGCAGGTCCCCGGGTCGGGGATACGAGCAGTACTTC. Its translation is CASRSPGRGYEQYF. Together with reference TRBV5-1 and TRBJ2-7, the CDR3 gives the full variable domain: KAGVTQTPRYLIKTRGQQVTLSCSPISGHRSVSWYQQTPGQGLQFLFEYFSETQRNKGNFPGRFSGRQFSNSRSEMNVSTLELGDSALYLCASRSPGRGYEQYFGPGTRLTVT.

The CDR3 region has the DNA TGTGCCAGCAGTTTATGGGGGGGCCACTATGGCTACACCTTC. Translation: CASSLWGGHYGYTF. The chain joins TRBV27 to TRBJ1-2, with a weak D call TRBD1 (6 bases). CDR3 length: 14 amino acids. Germline values: CDR1 MNHEY, CDR2 SMNVEV (reference sequence). Trimming stripped 1 base from V and 3 bases from J, with 9 bases between.

The table lists this clonotype with a few counts. This sequence joins TRBV7-2 and TRBJ1-3, with TRBD1 matching 7 bases. This CDR3 has 16 residues. V shed 5 bases, J shed 2 bases, and the junction held 9 bases outside the gene matches. Germline-derived CDR1 and CDR2 are SGHTA and FQGNSA. For the CDR3, the DNA is TGTGCCAGCAGCCCCCGGAGGGGGCAGACTGGAAACACCATATATTTT. This encodes CASSPRRGQTGNTIYF.

The sample holds many counts of this clonotype. The V call is TRBV5-1, the J call TRBJ2-2, with a weak D call TRBD1 (6 bases). CDR1 and CDR2 (germline): SGHRS, YFSETQ. Trimming took off 1 base at V and 3 bases at J, with 13 bases between the two ends. The CDR3 is made up of 16 amino acids. CDR3 amino acids: CASSLIGGTDTGELFF. CDR3 in DNA: TGCGCCAGCAGCTTGATTGGGGGCACGGACACCGGGGAGCTGTTTTTT.

This clonotype was recorded a few times. V and J are TRBV20-1 and TRBJ2-2, with TRBD1 matching over 9 bases. J was trimmed by 4 bases and V by 6 bases; bases with no gene match: 9. The CDR3 has 15 residues. Germline assignment: CDR1 DFQATT and CDR2 SNEGSKA (reference sequence). CDR3 nucleotide sequence: TGCAGTGCCATTCCGGGACAGGGCTCCACCGGGGAGCTGTTTTTT. Translated: CSAIPGQGSTGELFF.

V is TRBV6-5 and J is TRBJ1-2; D gene ambiguous. In germline, CDR1 is MNHEY, CDR2 SVGAGI. CDR3 length: 11 residues. Trimming cost V 6 bases and J 8 bases, with 10 bases left between them. CDR3: CASSNGRGYTF. Here the CDR3 DNA reads TGTGCCAGCAGCAATGGTCGGGGCTACACCTTC.

The chain joins TRBV6-5 to TRBJ2-7; D call uncertain. V lost 4 bases and J lost 5, with 9 bases in between. The CDR3 runs 12 residues. Germline CDR1 reads MNHEY; CDR2 reads SVGAGI. CDR3 coding DNA: TGTGCCAGCAGTTCTACGTGGGACGAGCAGTACTTC. Translating gives CASSSTWDEQYF.

This chain joins TRBV5-4 and TRBJ1-1; D is uncertain. In germline, CDR1 is SGHNT, CDR2 YYREEE (reference sequence). This CDR3 comprises 16 residues. V shed 0 bases and J shed 1 base, with 13 bases lying between them. CDR3 in DNA: TGTGCCAGCAGCTTGGGTGGTCGGGGAGCGAACACTGAAGCTTTCTTT. Translation: CASSLGGRGANTEAFF.